This TCR beta chain appears in the sequencing data of a study of post-analysis software for immune sequencing data. Study in general: Recorded subtypes: relapsing-remitting, secondary progressive, progressive-relapsing; some patients unannotated. General study points: Multiple sclerosis patients showed significantly lower normalized Chao1 diversity than controls did. About 5 TRBV segments, including TRBV5-6, TRBV5-1 and TRBV20-1, were more frequent in patients than controls.

Notes on this clonotype: Its cognate antigen is unknown.

Unique molecular identifiers were built into the TCR beta cDNA libraries. TCRdb re-called the PCR reads with MiXCR, one entry per CDR3 protein. The data show fewer than 850,000 distinct CDR3 sequences, approximately 30% seen once. Trimming took off 2 bases at V and 2 bases at J, with 12 bases between the two ends. CDR3 length equals 15 residues. Looked up from germline, CDR1 is KGHDR and CDR2 is SFDVKD. What was sequenced was blood. This sequence was found in a girl aged 10-17 years with multiple sclerosis. The chain carries TRBV24-1 and TRBJ2-7; D gene uncertain. Here the CDR3 DNA reads TGTGCCACCAGTGATTCCGGCTCCGGCACCTACGAGCAGTACTTC. As protein: CATSDSGSGTYEQYF.